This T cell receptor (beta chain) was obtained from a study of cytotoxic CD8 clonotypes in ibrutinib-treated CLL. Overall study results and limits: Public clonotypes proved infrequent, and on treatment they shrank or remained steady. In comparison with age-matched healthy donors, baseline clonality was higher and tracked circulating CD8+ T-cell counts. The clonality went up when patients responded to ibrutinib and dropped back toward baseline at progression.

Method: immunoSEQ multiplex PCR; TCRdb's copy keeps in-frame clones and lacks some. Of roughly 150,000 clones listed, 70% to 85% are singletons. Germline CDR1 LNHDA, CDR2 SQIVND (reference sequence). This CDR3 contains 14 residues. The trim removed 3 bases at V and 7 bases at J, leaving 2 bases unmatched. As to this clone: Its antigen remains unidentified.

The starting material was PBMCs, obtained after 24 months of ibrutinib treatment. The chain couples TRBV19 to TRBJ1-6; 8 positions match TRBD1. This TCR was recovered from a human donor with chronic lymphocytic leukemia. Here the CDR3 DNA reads TGTGCCAGTAGTATCCAGGGGGCCAATTCACCCCTCCACTTT. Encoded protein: CASSIQGANSPLHF.